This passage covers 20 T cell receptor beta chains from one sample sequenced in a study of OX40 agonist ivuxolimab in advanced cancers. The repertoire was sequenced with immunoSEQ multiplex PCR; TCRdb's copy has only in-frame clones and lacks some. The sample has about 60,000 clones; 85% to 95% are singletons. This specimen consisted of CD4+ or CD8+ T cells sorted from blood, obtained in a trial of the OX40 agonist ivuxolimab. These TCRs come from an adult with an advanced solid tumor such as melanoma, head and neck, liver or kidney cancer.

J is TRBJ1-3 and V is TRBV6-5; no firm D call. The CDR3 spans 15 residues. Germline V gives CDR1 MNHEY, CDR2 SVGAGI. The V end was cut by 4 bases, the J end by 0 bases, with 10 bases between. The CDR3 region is CASSSGRSSGNTIYF. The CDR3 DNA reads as TGTGCCAGCAGTTCCGGACGAAGCTCTGGAAACACCATATATTTT.

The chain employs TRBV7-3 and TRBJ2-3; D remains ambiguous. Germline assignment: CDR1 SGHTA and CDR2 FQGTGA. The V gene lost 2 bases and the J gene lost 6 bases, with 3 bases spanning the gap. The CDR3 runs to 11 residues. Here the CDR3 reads CASSLYDTQYF. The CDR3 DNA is TGTGCCAGCAGCTTATACGATACGCAGTATTTT.

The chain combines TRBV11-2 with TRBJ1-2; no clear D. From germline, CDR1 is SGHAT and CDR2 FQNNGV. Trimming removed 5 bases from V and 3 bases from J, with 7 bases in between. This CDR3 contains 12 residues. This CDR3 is CASSHDHYGYTF. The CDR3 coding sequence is TGTGCCAGCAGCCATGACCACTATGGCTACACCTTC.

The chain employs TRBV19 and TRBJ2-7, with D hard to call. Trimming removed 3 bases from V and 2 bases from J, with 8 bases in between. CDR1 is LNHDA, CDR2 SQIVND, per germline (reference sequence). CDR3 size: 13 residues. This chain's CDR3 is CASSMNPTYEQYF. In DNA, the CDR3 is TGTGCCAGTAGTATGAACCCGACCTACGAGCAGTACTTC.

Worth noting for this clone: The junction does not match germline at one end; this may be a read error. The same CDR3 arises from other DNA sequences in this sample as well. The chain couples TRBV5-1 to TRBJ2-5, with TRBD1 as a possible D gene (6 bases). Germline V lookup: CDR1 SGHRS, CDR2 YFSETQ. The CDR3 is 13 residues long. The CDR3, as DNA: TGCGCCAGCAGCTTTGACAGGCAAGAGACCCAATACTTC. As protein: CASSFDRQETQYF.

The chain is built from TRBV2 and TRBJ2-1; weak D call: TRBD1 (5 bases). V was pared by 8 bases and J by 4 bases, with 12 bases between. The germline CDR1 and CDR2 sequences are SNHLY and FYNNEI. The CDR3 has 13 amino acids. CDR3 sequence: CASLDIGYNEQFF. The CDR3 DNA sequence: TGTGCCAGCTTGGACATCGGGTACAATGAGCAGTTCTTC.

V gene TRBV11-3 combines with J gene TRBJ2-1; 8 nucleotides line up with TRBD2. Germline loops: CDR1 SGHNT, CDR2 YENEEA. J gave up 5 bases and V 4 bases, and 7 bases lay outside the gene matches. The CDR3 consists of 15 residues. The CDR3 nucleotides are TGTGCCAGCAGCTCCGGAGGGACTAGTAACAATGAGCAGTTCTTC. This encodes CASSSGGTSNNEQFF.

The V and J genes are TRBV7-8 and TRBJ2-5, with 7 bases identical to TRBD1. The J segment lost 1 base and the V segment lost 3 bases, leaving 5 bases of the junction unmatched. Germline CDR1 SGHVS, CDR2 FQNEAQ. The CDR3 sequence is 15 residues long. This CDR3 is CASSFLGTAQETQYF. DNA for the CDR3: TGTGCCAGCAGCTTCCTAGGGACAGCCCAAGAGACCCAGTACTTC. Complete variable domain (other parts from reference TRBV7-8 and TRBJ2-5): GAGVSQSPRYKVAKRGQDVALRCDPISGHVSLFWYQQALGQGPEFLTYFQNEAQLDKSGLPSDRFFAERPEGSVSTLKIQRTQQEDSAVYLCASSFLGTAQETQYFGPGTRLLVL.

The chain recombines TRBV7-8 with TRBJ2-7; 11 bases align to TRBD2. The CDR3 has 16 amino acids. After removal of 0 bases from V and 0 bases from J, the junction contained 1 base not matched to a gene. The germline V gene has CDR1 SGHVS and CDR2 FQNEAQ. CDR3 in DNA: TGTGCCAGCAGCTTAGCGGGACTAGCGGACTCCTACGAGCAGTACTTC. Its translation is CASSLAGLADSYEQYF.

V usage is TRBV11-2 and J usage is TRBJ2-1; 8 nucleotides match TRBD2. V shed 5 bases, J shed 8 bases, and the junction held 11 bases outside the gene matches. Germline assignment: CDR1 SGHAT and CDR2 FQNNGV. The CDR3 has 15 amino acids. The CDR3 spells CASSIPGTSGDEQFF. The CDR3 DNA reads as TGTGCCAGCAGCATACCCGGGACTAGTGGCGATGAGCAGTTCTTC.

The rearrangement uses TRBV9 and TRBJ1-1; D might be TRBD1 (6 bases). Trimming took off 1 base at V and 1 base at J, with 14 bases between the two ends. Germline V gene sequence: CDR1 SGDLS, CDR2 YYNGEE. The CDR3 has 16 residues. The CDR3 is CASSVNQRGANTEAFF. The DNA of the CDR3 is TGTGCCAGCAGCGTAAACCAACGGGGGGCGAACACTGAAGCTTTCTTT.

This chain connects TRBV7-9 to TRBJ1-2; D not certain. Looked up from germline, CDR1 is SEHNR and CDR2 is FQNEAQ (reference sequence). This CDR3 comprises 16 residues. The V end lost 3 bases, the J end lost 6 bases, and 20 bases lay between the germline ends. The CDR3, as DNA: TGTGCCAGCAGCTTCCGGTCGGATATACTGGAACATGGCTACACCTTC. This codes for CASSFRSDILEHGYTF.

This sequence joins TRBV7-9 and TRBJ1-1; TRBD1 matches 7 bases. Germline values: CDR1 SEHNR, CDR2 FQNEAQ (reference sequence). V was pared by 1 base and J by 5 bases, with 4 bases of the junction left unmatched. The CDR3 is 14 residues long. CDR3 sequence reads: CASSLEGAGTEAFF. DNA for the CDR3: TGTGCCAGCAGCTTAGAGGGGGCCGGGACTGAAGCTTTCTTT. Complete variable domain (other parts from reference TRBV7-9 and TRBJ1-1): DTGVSQNPRHKITKRGQNVTFRCDPISEHNRLYWYRQTLGQGPEFLTYFQNEAQLEKSRLLSDRFSAERPKGSFSTLEIQRTEQGDSAMYLCASSLEGAGTEAFFGQGTRLTVV.

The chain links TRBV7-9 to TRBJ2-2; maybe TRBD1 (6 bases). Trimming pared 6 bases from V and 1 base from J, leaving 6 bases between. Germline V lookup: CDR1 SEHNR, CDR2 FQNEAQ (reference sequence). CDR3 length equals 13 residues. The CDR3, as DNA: TGTGCCAGCAGACAGGGGAACACCGGGGAGCTGTTTTTT. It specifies CASRQGNTGELFF.

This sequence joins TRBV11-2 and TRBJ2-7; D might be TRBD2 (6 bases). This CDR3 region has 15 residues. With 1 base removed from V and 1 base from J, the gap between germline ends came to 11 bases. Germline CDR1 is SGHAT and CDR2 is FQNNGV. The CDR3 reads CASSLGLVLSYEQYF. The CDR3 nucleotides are TGTGCCAGCAGCTTAGGACTAGTACTTTCCTACGAGCAGTACTTC. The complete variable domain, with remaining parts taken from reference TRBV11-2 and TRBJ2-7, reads EAGVAQSPRYKIIEKRQSVAFWCNPISGHATLYWYQQILGQGPKLLIQFQNNGVVDDSQLPKDRFSAERLKGVDSTLKIQPAKLEDSAVYLCASSLGLVLSYEQYFGPGTRLTVT.

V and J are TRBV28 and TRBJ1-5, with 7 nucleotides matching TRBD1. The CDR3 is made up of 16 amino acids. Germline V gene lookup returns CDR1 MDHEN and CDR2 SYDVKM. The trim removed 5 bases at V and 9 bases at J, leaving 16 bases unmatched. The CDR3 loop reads CASSEWAVQGGWPQHF. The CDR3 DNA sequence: TGTGCCAGCAGTGAATGGGCTGTCCAGGGGGGATGGCCCCAGCATTTT.

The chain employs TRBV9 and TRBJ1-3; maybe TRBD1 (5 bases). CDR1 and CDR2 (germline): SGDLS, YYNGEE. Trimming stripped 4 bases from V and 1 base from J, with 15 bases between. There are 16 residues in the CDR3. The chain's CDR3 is CASSPDGAGSGNTIYF. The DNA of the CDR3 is TGTGCCAGCAGCCCCGACGGGGCCGGATCTGGAAACACCATATATTTT.

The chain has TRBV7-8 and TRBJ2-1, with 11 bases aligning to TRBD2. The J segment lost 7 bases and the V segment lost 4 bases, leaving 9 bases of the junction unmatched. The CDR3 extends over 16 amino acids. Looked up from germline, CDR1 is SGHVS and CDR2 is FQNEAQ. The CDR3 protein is CASSSISGRVGNEQFF. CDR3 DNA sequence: TGTGCCAGCAGCTCAATTAGCGGGAGGGTCGGGAATGAGCAGTTCTTC.

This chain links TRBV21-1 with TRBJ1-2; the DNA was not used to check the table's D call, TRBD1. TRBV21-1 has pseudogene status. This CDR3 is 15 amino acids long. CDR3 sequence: CASSDYRDPIYGYTF. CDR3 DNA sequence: TGTGCCAGCAGCGACTACAGGGACCCCATCTATGGCTACACCTTC.

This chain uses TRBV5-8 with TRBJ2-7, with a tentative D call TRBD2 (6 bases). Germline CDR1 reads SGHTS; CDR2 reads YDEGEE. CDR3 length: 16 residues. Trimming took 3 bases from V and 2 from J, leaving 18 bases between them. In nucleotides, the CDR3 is TGTGCCAGCAGCTCCCCCCGTAAGGCTAGCGCCTACGAGCAGTACTTC. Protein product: CASSSPRKASAYEQYF.